A single count supports the clone carrying this T cell receptor beta chain. This entry is derived from a study of shared clonotypes between healthy human individuals. CDR3 length: 14 amino acids. The germline gives CDR1 MNHEY, CDR2 SMNVEV (reference sequence). V dropped 0 bases and J dropped 9; count of bases not matched to a gene: 4. TCRdb keeps only in-frame clones here, not all; method: immunoSEQ multiplex PCR. The top ten clones hold around 1.7% of a sample with 780,000 or so clones, over 60% of them seen once. The chain joins TRBV27 to TRBJ2-1; 8 bases match TRBD2. The receptor was isolated from a woman in her 30s in good health. The sample consisted of memory CD4+ T cells sorted from blood. Subset: CD45RA-negative fraction. The CDR3 region is CASSLSRGRFEQFF. In nucleotides, the CDR3 is TGTGCCAGCAGTTTATCGCGCGGGAGGTTTGAGCAGTTCTTC.